These 21 T cell receptor beta chains share one sample of origin, sequenced in a study of neoadjuvant anti-PD-1 for oral cavity cancer. Produced via immunoSEQ multiplex PCR; TCRdb's table is partial and in-frame only. Of about 72,000 clones listed, around 88% were seen once; the top ten hold nearly 3.5%. This sample comprised PBMCs, obtained before nivolumab (anti-PD-1) treatment. The receptors stem from a person aged 40 to 85 with oral cavity squamous cell carcinoma.

This chain joins TRBV6-5 and TRBJ1-2; TRBD1 is a possible D gene (6 bases). V gave up 2 bases and J gave up 4 bases, with 14 bases separating them. Germline V gene data show CDR1 as MNHEY and CDR2 as SVGAGI. The CDR3 sequence is 15 residues long. This CDR3 is CASSYNRAAGYGYTF. The CDR3, as DNA: TGTGCCAGCAGTTACAACAGGGCTGCGGGCTATGGCTACACCTTC.

The rearrangement uses TRBV2 and TRBJ2-7, with TRBD1 as a possible D gene (5 bases). The CDR3 consists of 14 residues. CDR1 and CDR2 from the germline V gene are SNHLY and FYNNEI. The V gene lost 6 bases and the J gene lost 3 bases, with 15 bases spanning the gap. CDR3 region: CASRNLQGYYEQYF. The CDR3 region has the DNA TGTGCCAGCAGAAATCTGCAGGGTTACTACGAGCAGTACTTC.

This chain links TRBV4-1 with TRBJ1-5; D gene unclear. Germline lookup yields CDR1 MGHRA and CDR2 YSYEKL. V lost 4 bases and J 4 bases, leaving 8 bases between the germline ends. This CDR3 spans 13 amino acids. CDR3 DNA sequence: TGCGCCAGCAGCCCCTTGTTTAATCAGCCCCAGCATTTT. It translates to CASSPLFNQPQHF.

The V gene is TRBV10-1, the J gene TRBJ1-5; D is unclear. Germline V CDR1 and CDR2: WNHNN, SYGVQD (reference sequence). The CDR3 loop spans 14 amino acids. V was clipped by 8 bases and J by 0 bases, with 11 bases between them. CDR3 nucleotide sequence: TGCGCCAGCCAAGAGGAGCATAGCAATCAGCCCCAGCATTTT. This codes for CASQEEHSNQPQHF.

This clone was seen a handful of times. The J gene is TRBJ1-1, the V gene TRBV21-1. TRBV21-1 is a pseudogene. This CDR3 contains 17 residues. The CDR3 DNA reads TGTGCCAGCAGCAAAGAACCGGGTCGACACGCGAACACTGAAGCTTTCTTT. Translating it yields CASSKEPGRHANTEAFF.

The chain recombines TRBV27 with TRBJ2-1, with D possibly matching TRBD1 (5 bases). Germline V CDR1 and CDR2: MNHEY, SMNVEV (reference sequence). The germline V and J ends were trimmed by 7 bases and 8 bases, with 24 bases remaining between them. This CDR3 comprises 16 residues. The CDR3 region has the DNA TGTGCCAGCAATGCCGCGCAGGCAGGGTCAGTAGATGAGCAGTTCTTC. It is translated as CASNAAQAGSVDEQFF.

This clone was seen only a few times. This chain links TRBV7-9 with TRBJ1-1; D remains unclear. The germline V and J ends were trimmed by 2 bases and 4 bases, with 8 bases remaining between them. CDR3 size: 13 residues. Germline-derived CDR1 and CDR2 are SEHNR and FQNEAQ (reference sequence). The CDR3 sequence is CASSLRASTEAFF. As DNA, the CDR3 is TGTGCCAGCAGCTTAAGGGCATCCACTGAAGCTTTCTTT.

The CDR3 nucleotides are TGTGCCAGAAGCTTGGGCGCAGGGAGCACTGGAAGGACAGATACGCAGTATTTT. Translated: CARSLGAGSTGRTDTQYF. The V call is TRBV5-3, the J call TRBJ2-3, with D possibly being TRBD1 or TRBD2 (5 bases each). TRBV5-3 is classed as an ORF, of uncertain function. The V end lost 0 bases, the J end lost 3 bases, and 20 bases lay between the germline ends. The CDR3 spans 18 residues.

The V gene is TRBV7-8, the J gene TRBJ2-4, with D possibly matching TRBD2 (6 bases). V lost 0 bases, J lost 9 bases, and 21 bases lay in between. The length of the CDR3 is 17 residues. Germline V gene lookup returns CDR1 SGHVS and CDR2 FQNEAQ. The chain's CDR3 is CASSLAGGWTARRIQYF. Here the CDR3 DNA reads TGTGCCAGCAGCTTAGCTGGGGGGTGGACGGCGCGGCGCATTCAGTACTTC.

This clone has only one observation. This rearrangement joins TRBV7-8 to TRBJ2-7, with 7 bases matching TRBD2. Per germline, CDR1 SGHVS and CDR2 FQNEAQ. V was pared by 4 bases and J by 2 bases, with 5 bases of the junction left unmatched. The CDR3 totals 14 residues. This chain's CDR3 is CASSWSGGPYEQYF. CDR3 nucleotides: TGTGCCAGCAGCTGGTCGGGAGGACCCTACGAGCAGTACTTC.

This clone was detected once. The chain links TRBV30 to TRBJ2-3; a possible D gene is TRBD1 (5 bases). Germline V gene lookup returns CDR1 GTSNPN and CDR2 SVGIG (reference sequence). V was shortened by 3 bases and J by 4 bases, with 14 bases between the two germline ends. The CDR3 runs 14 residues. CDR3 coding DNA: TGTGCCTGGAGCGGGCAAGGGGATGCAGATACGCAGTATTTT. This gives the protein CAWSGQGDADTQYF.

A few counts support this clone. CDR3 region: CASSFRVQGWDGYTF. Written as DNA, the CDR3 is TGTGCCAGCAGCTTTAGGGTACAGGGATGGGATGGCTACACCTTC. V is TRBV7-8 and J is TRBJ1-2; weak D call: TRBD1 (6 bases). Germline lookup yields CDR1 SGHVS and CDR2 FQNEAQ. The CDR3 length is 15 residues. Trimming removed 3 bases from V and 6 bases from J, with 17 bases in between.

The V call is TRBV7-8, the J call TRBJ2-1; tentatively, D is TRBD2 (6 bases). Germline lookup yields CDR1 SGHVS and CDR2 FQNEAQ. The ends were cut back, 1 base at V and 10 bases at J, with 14 bases in the middle. CDR3 length equals 14 residues. CDR3 DNA: TGTGCCAGCAGCTTAGAGGCGGGGTTCAGGGAGCAGTTCTTC. Amino acid sequence: CASSLEAGFREQFF.

The chain carries TRBV9 and TRBJ2-3, with TRBD2 matching 9 bases. This CDR3 contains 17 residues. Germline V gene data show CDR1 as SGDLS and CDR2 as YYNGEE. V trimming: 1 base; J trimming: 6 bases; junction bases outside the gene matches: 12. The CDR3 nucleotides read TGTGCCAGCAGCGTAACGACTAGCGGCTTACTGGGGGATACGCAGTATTTT. It yields the protein CASSVTTSGLLGDTQYF.

The genes are TRBV6-5 and TRBJ2-2; D unresolved. The CDR3 has 13 residues. Per germline, CDR1 MNHEY and CDR2 SVGAGI. V was cut by 8 bases and J by 4 bases, with 11 bases left in between. CDR3 coding DNA: TGTGCCAGCGGGAAGGGCGTCACCGGGGAGCTGTTTTTT. This codes for CASGKGVTGELFF.

J is TRBJ2-5 and V is TRBV5-4, with TRBD1 identical over 8 bases. This CDR3 is built from 14 residues. The V gene end was trimmed by 4 bases and the J gene end by 4 bases; junction bases not matched to a gene: 6. From germline, CDR1 is SGHNT and CDR2 YYREEE (reference sequence). The CDR3 here is CASSRSGGGETQYF. The CDR3 bases are TGTGCCAGCAGCCGCTCAGGGGGCGGAGAGACCCAGTACTTC.

The gene calls are TRBV2 and TRBJ2-2; tentatively, D is TRBD1 or TRBD2 (5 bases each). This CDR3 is 14 amino acids long. V dropped 9 bases and J dropped 0 bases, with 11 bases sitting between them. CDR1 is SNHLY, CDR2 FYNNEI, per germline. The CDR3 loop reads CARGEDTNTGELFF. The CDR3, as DNA: TGTGCCAGGGGGGAAGACACGAACACCGGGGAGCTGTTTTTT.

V gene TRBV7-9 combines with J gene TRBJ2-7; D uncertain. Germline loops: CDR1 SEHNR, CDR2 FQNEAQ (reference sequence). The CDR3 contains 14 residues. The V and J ends lost 1 base and 1 base respectively, with 8 bases between them. CDR3 nucleotides: TGTGCCAGCAGCTTAGGACGGCTTTCCTACGAGCAGTACTTC. This gives the protein CASSLGRLSYEQYF.

The chain recombines TRBV5-1 with TRBJ2-7, with 13 bases lining up with TRBD2. J was trimmed by 7 bases and V by 3 bases; bases with no gene match: 7. This CDR3 spans 15 amino acids. Germline V CDR1 and CDR2: SGHRS, YFSETQ. The CDR3: CASSSPGLAGKEQYF. As DNA, the CDR3 is TGCGCCAGCAGCTCCCCGGGACTAGCGGGAAAAGAGCAGTACTTC.

The chain combines TRBV19 with TRBJ1-1, with D tentatively TRBD1 (6 bases). Trimming cost V 8 bases and J 5 bases, with 18 bases left between them. The germline CDR1 and CDR2 sequences are LNHDA and SQIVND (reference sequence). The CDR3 length is 14 residues. DNA for the CDR3: TGTGCCAGTTGTCACAGGGATTTGGGGACTGAAGCTTTCTTT. Amino acid sequence: CASCHRDLGTEAFF.

The V gene is TRBV27, the J gene TRBJ2-6; D is ambiguous. Trimming shortened V by 7 bases and J by 0 bases, and 7 bases separated the two germline ends. From germline, CDR1 is MNHEY and CDR2 SMNVEV (reference sequence). The CDR3 is made up of 14 amino acids. CDR3: CASIGSSGANVLTF. The CDR3 DNA reads as TGTGCCAGCATCGGCAGCTCTGGGGCCAACGTCCTGACTTTC.